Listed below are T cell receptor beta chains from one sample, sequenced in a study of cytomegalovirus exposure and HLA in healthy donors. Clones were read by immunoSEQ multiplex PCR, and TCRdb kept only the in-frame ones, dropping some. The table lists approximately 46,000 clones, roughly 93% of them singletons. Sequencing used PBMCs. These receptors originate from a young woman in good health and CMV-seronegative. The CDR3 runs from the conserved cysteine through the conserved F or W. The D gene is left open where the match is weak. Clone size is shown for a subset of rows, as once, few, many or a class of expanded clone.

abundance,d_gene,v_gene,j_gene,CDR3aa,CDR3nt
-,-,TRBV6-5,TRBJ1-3,CASSTGASGNTIYF,TGTGCCAGCAGTACAGGAGCCTCTGGAAACACCATATATTTT
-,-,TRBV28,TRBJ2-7,CASSFGQSYEQYF,TGTGCCAGCAGTTTTGGACAGTCCTACGAGCAGTACTTC
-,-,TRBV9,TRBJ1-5,CASSPDKANQPQHF,TGTGCCAGCAGCCCGGACAAGGCCAATCAGCCCCAGCATTTT
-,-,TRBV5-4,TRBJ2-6,CASSSAAGGGAGGANVLTF,TGTGCCAGCAGCTCCGCCGCCGGAGGGGGCGCAGGCGGGGCCAACGTCCTGACTTTC
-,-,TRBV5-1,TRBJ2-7,CASSPIQGNYEQYF,TGCGCCAGCAGCCCCATACAGGGAAACTACGAGCAGTACTTC
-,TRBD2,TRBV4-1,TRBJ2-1,CASSHPTSGSNEQFF,TGCGCCAGCAGCCATCCCACTAGCGGGTCAAATGAGCAGTTCTTC
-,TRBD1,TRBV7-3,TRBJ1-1,CASSFQPGQGNTEAFF,TGTGCCAGCAGCTTCCAACCGGGACAGGGAAACACTGAAGCTTTCTTT
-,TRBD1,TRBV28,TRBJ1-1,CASSSGQGTEAFF,TGTGCCAGCAGTTCGGGACAGGGTACTGAAGCTTTCTTT
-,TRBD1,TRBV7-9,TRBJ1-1,CASSRTGDTEAFF,TGTGCCAGCAGCCGGACAGGGGACACTGAAGCTTTCTTT
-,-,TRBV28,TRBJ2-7,CASSLSLSLYEQYF,TGTGCCAGCAGTTTGTCTCTATCACTCTACGAGCAGTACTTC
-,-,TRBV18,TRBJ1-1,CASSQGRNTEAFF,TGTGCCAGCTCACAGGGGCGGAACACTGAAGCTTTCTTT
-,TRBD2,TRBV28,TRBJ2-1,CAVNKGLAGLSSYNEQFF,TGTGCCGTCAACAAGGGGCTAGCGGGTTTGAGCTCCTACAATGAGCAGTTCTTC
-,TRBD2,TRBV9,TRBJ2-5,CASSVGFRVSGGAPETQYF,TGTGCCAGCAGCGTAGGTTTCCGAGTTAGCGGGGGGGCCCCAGAGACCCAGTACTTC
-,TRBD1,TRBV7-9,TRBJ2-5,CASSRTGGETQYF,TGTGCCAGCAGCCGAACAGGGGGGGAGACCCAGTACTTC
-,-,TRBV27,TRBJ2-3,CASRYYSADTQYF,TGTGCCAGCAGATACTACTCGGCGGATACGCAGTATTTT
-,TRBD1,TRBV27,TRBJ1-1,CASSKGRQGDEAFF,TGTGCCAGCAGTAAGGGGCGGCAGGGGGATGAAGCTTTCTTT
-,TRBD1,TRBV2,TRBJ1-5,CASRDPGQGSHSNQPQHF,TGTGCCAGCAGGGATCCGGGACAGGGCTCGCATAGCAATCAGCCCCAGCATTTT
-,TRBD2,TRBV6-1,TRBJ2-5,CASSEVGGGQETQYF,TGTGCCAGCAGTGAAGTCGGCGGGGGCCAAGAGACCCAGTACTTC
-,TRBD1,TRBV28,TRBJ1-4,CASSPLTGGNEKLFF,TGTGCCAGCAGTCCTCTGACAGGGGGTAATGAAAAACTGTTTTTT
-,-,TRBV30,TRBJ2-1,CAWRMKQKYNEQFF,TGTGCCTGGAGAATGAAACAGAAATACAATGAGCAGTTCTTC
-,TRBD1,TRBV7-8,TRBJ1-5,CASSSEGQSNQPQHF,TGTGCCAGCAGCTCCGAGGGACAGAGCAATCAGCCCCAGCATTTT
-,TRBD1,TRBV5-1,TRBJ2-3,CASSLTGGWGTDTQYF,TGCGCCAGCAGCCTCACAGGGGGCTGGGGCACAGATACGCAGTATTTT
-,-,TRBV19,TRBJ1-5,CASRIQISNQPQHF,TGTGCCAGTAGGATACAGATAAGCAATCAGCCCCAGCATTTT
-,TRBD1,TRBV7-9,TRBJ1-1,CASSSTSSDRGSGEAFF,TGTGCCAGCAGCTCCACATCGTCAGACAGGGGATCGGGAGAAGCTTTCTTT
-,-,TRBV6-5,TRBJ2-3,CASSYSWGPDTQYF,TGTGCCAGCAGTTACTCGTGGGGCCCGGATACGCAGTATTTT
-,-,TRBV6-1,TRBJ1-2,CASSVIRGSNYGYTF,TGTGCCAGCAGTGTTATAAGGGGTAGTAACTATGGCTACACCTTC
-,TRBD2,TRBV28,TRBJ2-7,CASRITSGRAYEQYF,TGTGCCAGCAGGATAACTAGCGGGAGGGCCTACGAGCAGTACTTC
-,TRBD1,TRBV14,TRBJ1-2,CASSRDRGLGYTF,TGTGCCAGCAGCCGCGACAGGGGACTAGGCTACACCTTC
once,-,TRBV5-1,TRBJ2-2,CASSLDPGSRELFF,TGCGCCAGCAGCTTGGATCCAGGGTCTCGGGAGCTGTTTTTT
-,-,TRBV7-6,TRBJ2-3,CASSPGTVSTDTQYF,TGTGCCAGCAGCCCCGGGACTGTTAGCACAGATACGCAGTATTTT
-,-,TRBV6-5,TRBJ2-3,CASSYALATDTQYF,TGTGCCAGCAGTTACGCCCTAGCCACAGATACGCAGTATTTT
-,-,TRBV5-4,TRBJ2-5,CASSFRDQETQYF,TGTGCCAGCAGCTTCCGGGACCAAGAGACCCAGTACTTC
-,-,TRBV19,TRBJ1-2,CASRPGEGTYGYTF,TGTGCCAGTAGACCCGGGGAGGGGACCTATGGCTACACCTTC
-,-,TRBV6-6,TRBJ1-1,CASKAGYDTEAFF,TGTGCCAGCAAGGCGGGCTATGACACTGAAGCTTTCTTT
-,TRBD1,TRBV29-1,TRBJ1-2,CSVEGQGGGYTF,TGCAGCGTTGAGGGGCAGGGGGGAGGCTACACCTTC
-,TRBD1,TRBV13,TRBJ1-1,CASSPRDRGSTEAFF,TGTGCCAGCAGCCCCCGGGACAGGGGATCCACTGAAGCTTTCTTT
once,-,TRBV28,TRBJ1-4,CASTSPQGKWNEKLFF,TGTGCCAGCACTAGTCCGCAGGGCAAGTGGAATGAAAAACTGTTTTTT
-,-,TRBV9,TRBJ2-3,CASSVEGGAGSTDTQYF,TGTGCCAGCAGCGTAGAGGGGGGGGCTGGGAGCACAGATACGCAGTATTTT
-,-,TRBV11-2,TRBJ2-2,CASSLGGGDRELFF,TGTGCCAGCAGCTTAGGAGGGGGGGACAGGGAGCTGTTTTTT
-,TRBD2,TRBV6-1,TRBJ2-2,CASSEEHLWGGWNTGELFF,TGTGCCAGCAGTGAAGAACACCTTTGGGGAGGGTGGAACACCGGGGAGCTGTTTTTT
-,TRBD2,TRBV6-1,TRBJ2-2,CASSEWTSGIPQFTGELFF,TGTGCCAGCAGTGAATGGACTAGCGGGATACCCCAGTTCACCGGGGAGCTGTTTTTT
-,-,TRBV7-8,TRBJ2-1,CASSLGHYNEQFF,TGTGCCAGCAGCTTAGGGCACTACAATGAGCAGTTCTTC
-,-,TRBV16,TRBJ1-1,CASSQSGSMNTEAFF,TGTGCCAGCAGCCAATCGGGCAGCATGAACACTGAAGCTTTCTTT
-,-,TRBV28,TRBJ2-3,CASRTTGPPGDTQYF,TGTGCCAGCAGAACAACCGGGCCCCCGGGGGATACGCAGTATTTT
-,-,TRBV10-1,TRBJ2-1,CASSEPQKPPNEQFF,TGCGCCAGCAGTGAACCGCAAAAGCCCCCCAATGAGCAGTTCTTC
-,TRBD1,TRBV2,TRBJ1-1,CASSASGTGASMNTEAFF,TGTGCCAGCAGTGCGTCCGGGACAGGGGCCTCGATGAACACTGAAGCTTTCTTT